What follows are 8 T cell receptor beta chains derived from one specimen sequenced in a study of blood T cell repertoires in COVID-19 (TCRdb year 2020). Library preparation employed the immunoSEQ multiplex PCR assay. TCRdb limited this immuneACCESS table to in-frame rearrangements with V and J called. A share of clones is missing; checked studies link under half to unresolved V genes, and the rest is unexplained. This sample lists a few hundred thousand clones; 87% were detected once. The ten top clones hold roughly 3% of the sample. The sequenced sample consisted of peripheral blood. Receptor source: a man aged 18 to 29 with active or convalescent COVID-19.

The chain combines TRBV28 with TRBJ1-1; TRBD1 matches 9 bases. The V gene end was trimmed by 8 bases and the J gene end by 1 base; junction bases not matched to a gene: 2. Germline V gene data show CDR1 as MDHEN and CDR2 as SYDVKM. The CDR3 contains 13 residues. CDR3 sequence (DNA): TGTGCCAGCTGGGGACAGGGGAACACTGAAGCTTTCTTT. Its protein is CASWGQGNTEAFF.

The chain has TRBV7-9 and TRBJ2-1; D remains ambiguous. Trimming removed 5 bases from V and 0 bases from J, with 17 bases in between. The V gene's germline CDR1 is SEHNR and CDR2 FQNEAQ (reference sequence). This CDR3 spans 17 amino acids. The CDR3 DNA is TGTGCCAGCAGCGATCCTCATGTGCGGAGCTCCTACAATGAGCAGTTCTTC. Amino acids: CASSDPHVRSSYNEQFF.

V usage is TRBV5-1 and J usage is TRBJ2-7; 8 bases map to TRBD1. Germline lookup yields CDR1 SGHRS and CDR2 YFSETQ. The CDR3 sequence is 14 residues long. J was trimmed by 1 base and V by 3 bases; bases with no gene match: 3. CDR3 sequence reads: CASSSTGASYEQYF. The DNA of the CDR3 is TGCGCCAGCAGCTCGACAGGGGCGTCCTACGAGCAGTACTTC.

The chain has TRBV25-1 and TRBJ1-2; D not certain. The V and J ends lost 3 bases and 3 bases respectively, with 17 bases between them. The CDR3 spans 16 residues. Germline loops: CDR1 MGHDK, CDR2 SYGVNS. The chain's CDR3 is CASSDPSAGKDYGYTF. For the CDR3, the DNA is TGTGCCAGCAGTGATCCCTCTGCAGGAAAGGACTATGGCTACACCTTC.

Only one count was recorded for this clone. J is TRBJ1-2 and V is TRBV4-3, with D possibly TRBD1 on 5 matching bases. The V gene lost 0 bases and the J gene lost 8 bases, with 13 bases spanning the gap. The length of the CDR3 is 14 residues. The germline CDR1 and CDR2 sequences are LGHNA and YSLEER. The DNA of the CDR3 is TGCGCCAGCAGCCAAGATACAAGAAGGGGAGGCTACACCTTC. Protein sequence: CASSQDTRRGGYTF.

The chain is built from TRBV7-6 and TRBJ1-5, with unresolved D. Trimming stripped 1 base from V and 2 bases from J, with 18 bases between. This CDR3 region has 18 residues. Germline V gene lookup returns CDR1 SGHVS and CDR2 FNYEAQ. CDR3 in DNA: TGTGCCAGCAGCTTAGAATCCTCCGGGCCGGGAGGCAATCAGCCCCAGCATTTT. Translation: CASSLESSGPGGNQPQHF.

This chain connects TRBV2 to TRBJ2-5, with 15 bases identical to TRBD2. This CDR3 has 15 residues. J lost 5 bases, V lost 6 bases, and 4 bases had no gene match. The germline gives CDR1 SNHLY, CDR2 FYNNEI. The CDR3 loop is CASRRTSGGAETQYF. The CDR3 DNA reads TGTGCCAGCAGACGGACTAGCGGGGGGGCCGAGACCCAGTACTTC. Based on the CDR3 plus reference TRBV2 and TRBJ2-5, the full variable domain is EPEVTQTPSHQVTQMGQEVILRCVPISNHLYFYWYRQILGQKVEFLVSFYNNEISEKSEIFDDQFSVERPDGSNFTLKIRSTKLEDSAMYFCASRRTSGGAETQYFGPGTRLLVL.

The chain is built from TRBV24-1 and TRBJ2-5, with TRBD1 identical over 10 bases. The CDR3 contains 15 residues. The germline V gene has CDR1 KGHDR and CDR2 SFDVKD. Losses at the gene ends were 4 bases for V and 8 bases for J; bases not matched to a gene: 9. The CDR3 region has the DNA TGTGCCACCAGTGACCCTGGACAGGGGGTGGGAACCCAGTACTTC. Translating it yields CATSDPGQGVGTQYF.